The clone carrying this T cell receptor (beta chain) occurred a few times. The antigen is not known. The germline V gene has CDR1 MDHEN and CDR2 SYDVKM. This CDR3 spans 21 amino acids. V shed 3 bases and J shed 0 bases, with 24 bases lying between them. The sample is drawn from a study of blood T cells in healthy people across ages. Regarding the study as a whole: Diversity was estimated from one million T cells, and these estimates were considered underestimates. Aged donors had fewer naive CD4+ cells and lower diversity than long-lived donors.

A second PCR of 7 to 11 cycles used a sample-barcoded 5' primer and a J-beta primer mix. TCRdb passed the 5' RACE reads through MiXCR, listing each CDR3 protein once. The sample shows over 600,000 distinct CDR3 sequences, roughly 50% of them seen only once. Sequenced material: blood. The V call is TRBV28, the J call TRBJ1-6; a possible D gene is TRBD1 (6 bases). This TCR derives from a man aged 35 to 55 in good health. CDR3 nucleotides: TGTGCCAGCAGTTTGGGAAGGGCCCGCCTTGGACAGAGCTCCTATAATTCACCCCTCCACTTT. Its protein product is CASSLGRARLGQSSYNSPLHF.